Included here is one TCR beta chain sequence, with context. TCR libraries each used 3,000 to 4,000 ng of total RNA. Molecular identifiers with 6-nucleotide sample barcodes were added during cDNA synthesis via template switching. Following a re-call of the 5' RACE reads, TCRdb has one entry per CDR3 protein and lacks DNA. This sample's table reports hundreds of thousands of distinct CDR3 sequences. The entry originates in a study of monozygotic twins with inflammatory bowel disease. Germline CDR1 and CDR2: LGHDT and YNNKEL (reference sequence). This CDR3 contains 14 residues. Donors each gave around 2.5 ml of blood.

The sample comprised blood. This TCR came from a human donor with ulcerative colitis or Crohn's disease, or a healthy co-twin of an affected twin (not recorded which). The chain uses TRBV3-1 and TRBJ2-3. The CDR3 here is CASSYGRDTDTKYF.